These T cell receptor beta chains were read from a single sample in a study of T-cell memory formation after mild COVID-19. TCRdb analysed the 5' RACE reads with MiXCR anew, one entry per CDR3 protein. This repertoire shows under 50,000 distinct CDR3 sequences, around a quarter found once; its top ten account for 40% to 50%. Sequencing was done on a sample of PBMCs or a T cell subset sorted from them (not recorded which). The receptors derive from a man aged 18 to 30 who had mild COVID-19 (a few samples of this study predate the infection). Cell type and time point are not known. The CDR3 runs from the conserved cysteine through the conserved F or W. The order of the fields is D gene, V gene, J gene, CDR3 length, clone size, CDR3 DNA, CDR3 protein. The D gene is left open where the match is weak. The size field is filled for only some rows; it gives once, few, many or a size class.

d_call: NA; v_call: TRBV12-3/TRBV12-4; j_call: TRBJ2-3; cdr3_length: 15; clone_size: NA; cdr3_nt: TGTGCCAGCAGTTTAGTTTTTGGGGTCCCAGATACGCAGTATTTT; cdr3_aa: CASSLVFGVPDTQYF
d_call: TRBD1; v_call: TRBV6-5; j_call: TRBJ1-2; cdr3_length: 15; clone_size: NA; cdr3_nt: TGTGCCAGCAGTTACAGGGGACAGGGGTGGTATGGCTACACCTTC; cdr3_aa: CASSYRGQGWYGYTF
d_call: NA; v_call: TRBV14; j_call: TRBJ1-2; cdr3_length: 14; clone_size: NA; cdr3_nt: TGTGCCAGCAGCATGATGCAGGGTCCGTATGGCTACACCTTC; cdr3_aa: CASSMMQGPYGYTF
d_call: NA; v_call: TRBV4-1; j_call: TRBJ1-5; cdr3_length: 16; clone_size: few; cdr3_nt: TGCGCCAGCAGCCAGAACAGACTCAACGGCTTGGAGGCCCAGCATTTT; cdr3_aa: CASSQNRLNGLEAQHF
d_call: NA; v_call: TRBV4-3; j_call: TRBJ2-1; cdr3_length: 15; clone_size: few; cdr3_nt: TGCGCCAGCAGCTATAGACAGGAGGCATACAATGAGCAGTTCTTC; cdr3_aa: CASSYRQEAYNEQFF
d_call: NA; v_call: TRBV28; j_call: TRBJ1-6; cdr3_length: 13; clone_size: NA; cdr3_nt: TGTGCCAGCAGTCCCGGACCCAATTCACCCCTCCACTTT; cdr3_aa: CASSPGPNSPLHF
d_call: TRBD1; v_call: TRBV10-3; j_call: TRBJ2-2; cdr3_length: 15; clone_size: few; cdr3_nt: TGTGCCATCAGTCGACAGGGGGCTTCCACCGGGGAGCTGTTTTTT; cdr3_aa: CAISRQGASTGELFF
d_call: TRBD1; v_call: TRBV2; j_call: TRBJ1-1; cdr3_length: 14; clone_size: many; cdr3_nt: TGTGCCAGCAGTCTCAGACAGGGAAACACTGAAGCTTTCTTT; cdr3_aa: CASSLRQGNTEAFF
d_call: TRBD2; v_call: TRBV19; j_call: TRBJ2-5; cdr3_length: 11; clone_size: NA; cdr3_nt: TGTGCCACTCTAGCGGGTGAGACCCAGTACTTC; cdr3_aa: CATLAGETQYF
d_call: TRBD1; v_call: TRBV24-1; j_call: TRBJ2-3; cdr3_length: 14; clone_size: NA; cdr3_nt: TGTGCCACCACCGGGACAGGGGAAACAGATACGCAGTATTTT; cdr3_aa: CATTGTGETDTQYF
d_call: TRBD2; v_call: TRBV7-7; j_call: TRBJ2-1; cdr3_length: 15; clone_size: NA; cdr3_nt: TGTGCCAGCAGCTTAGGTCGGGGAGGGGCCAATGAGCAGTTCTTC; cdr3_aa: CASSLGRGGANEQFF
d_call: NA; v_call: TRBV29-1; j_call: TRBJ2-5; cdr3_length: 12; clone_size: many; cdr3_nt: TGCAGCGTTGGCAGGGTCCAAGAGACCCAGTACTTC; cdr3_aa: CSVGRVQETQYF
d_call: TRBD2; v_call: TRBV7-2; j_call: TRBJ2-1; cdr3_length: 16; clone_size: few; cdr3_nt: TGTGCCAGCAGCTTATGGTGGACTAGCGGGTACAATGAGCAGTTCTTC; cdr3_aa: CASSLWWTSGYNEQFF
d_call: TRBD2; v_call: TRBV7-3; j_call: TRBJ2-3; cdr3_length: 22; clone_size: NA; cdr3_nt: TGTGCCAGCAGCTTATCCTCCTTTGGACTAGCGGGGGGTACCTCTAGCACAGATACGCAGTATTTT; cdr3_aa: CASSLSSFGLAGGTSSTDTQYF
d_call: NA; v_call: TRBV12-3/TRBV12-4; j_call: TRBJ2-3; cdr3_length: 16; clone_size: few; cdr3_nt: TGTGCCAGCAGCCCCTTGAGGCGGCCTAGCACAGATACGCAGTATTTT; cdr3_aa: CASSPLRRPSTDTQYF
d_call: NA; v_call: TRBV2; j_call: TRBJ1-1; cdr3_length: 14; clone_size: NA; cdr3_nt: TGTGCCAGCAGTCGGGGGGAGTTGTCGACTGAAGCTTTCTTT; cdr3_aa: CASSRGELSTEAFF
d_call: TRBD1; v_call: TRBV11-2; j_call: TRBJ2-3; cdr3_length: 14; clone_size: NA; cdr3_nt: TGTGCCAGCAGCCTCGACAGGGAACTAGATACGCAGTATTTT; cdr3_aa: CASSLDRELDTQYF
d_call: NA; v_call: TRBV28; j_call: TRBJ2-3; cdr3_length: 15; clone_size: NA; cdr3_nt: TGTGCCAGCAGTTTATGGGGGCAGACAACAGATACGCAGTATTTT; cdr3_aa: CASSLWGQTTDTQYF
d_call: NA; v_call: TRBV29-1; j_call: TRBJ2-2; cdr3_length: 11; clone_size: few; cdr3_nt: TGCAGCGTTGAAGTAACCGGGGAGCTGTTTTTT; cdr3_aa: CSVEVTGELFF
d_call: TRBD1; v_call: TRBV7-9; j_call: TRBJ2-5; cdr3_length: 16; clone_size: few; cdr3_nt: TGTGCCAGCAGCCAGGGACAGGGGGCATTCGGAGAGACCCAGTACTTC; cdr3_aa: CASSQGQGAFGETQYF
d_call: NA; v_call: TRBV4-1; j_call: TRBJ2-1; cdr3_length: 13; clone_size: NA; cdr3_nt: TGCGCCAGCATCGCACGTGAGCTTAGGGAGCAGTTCTTC; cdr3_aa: CASIARELREQFF
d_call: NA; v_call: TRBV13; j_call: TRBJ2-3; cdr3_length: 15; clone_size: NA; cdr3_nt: TGTGCCAGCAGCCCTCGGGACGGAGGGGCAGATACGCAGTATTTT; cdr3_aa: CASSPRDGGADTQYF
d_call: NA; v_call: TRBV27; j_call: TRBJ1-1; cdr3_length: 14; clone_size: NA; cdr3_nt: TGTGCCAGCAGCCTAACAGTTGCGAACACTGAAGCTTTCTTT; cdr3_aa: CASSLTVANTEAFF
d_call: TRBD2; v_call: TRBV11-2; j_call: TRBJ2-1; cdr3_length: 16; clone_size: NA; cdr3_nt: TGTGCCAGCAGCTTTCAAGGCGGGGGGCCGTACAATGAGCAGTTCTTC; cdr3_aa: CASSFQGGGPYNEQFF
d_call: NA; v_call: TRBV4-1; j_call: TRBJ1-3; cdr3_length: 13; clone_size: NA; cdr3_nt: TGCGCCAGCAGAGGTTTTACTGGAAACACCATATATTTT; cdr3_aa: CASRGFTGNTIYF
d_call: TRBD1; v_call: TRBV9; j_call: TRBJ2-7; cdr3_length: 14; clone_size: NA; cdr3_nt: TGTGCCAGCAGCCTCGGGACAGGGCAGAGGGAGCAGTACTTC; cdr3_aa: CASSLGTGQREQYF
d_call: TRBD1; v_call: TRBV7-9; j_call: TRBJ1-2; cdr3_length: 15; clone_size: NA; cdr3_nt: TGTGCCAGCAGCTCCGACAGGGGCACTGGGCGTGGCTACACCTTC; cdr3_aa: CASSSDRGTGRGYTF
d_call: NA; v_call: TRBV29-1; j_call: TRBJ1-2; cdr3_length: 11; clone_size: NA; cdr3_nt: TGCAGCGTTGTTTACAGGGAGGGCTACACCTTC; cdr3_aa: CSVVYREGYTF
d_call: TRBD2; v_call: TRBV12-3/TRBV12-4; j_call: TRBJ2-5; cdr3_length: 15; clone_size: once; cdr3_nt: TGTGCCAGCAGCCCTAGCGGGGCAGAACAAGAGACCCAGTACTTC; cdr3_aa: CASSPSGAEQETQYF
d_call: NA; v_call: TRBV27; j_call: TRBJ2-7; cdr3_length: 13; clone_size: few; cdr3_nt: TGTGCCAGCAGTCAACGGACAGCCTACGAGCAGTACTTC; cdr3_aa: CASSQRTAYEQYF
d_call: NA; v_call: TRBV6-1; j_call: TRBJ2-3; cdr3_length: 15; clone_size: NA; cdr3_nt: TGTGCCAGCAGTGATACCGGCAGCTTGAGGAATACGCAGTATTTT; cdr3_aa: CASSDTGSLRNTQYF
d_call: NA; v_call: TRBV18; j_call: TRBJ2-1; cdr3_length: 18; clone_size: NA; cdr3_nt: TGTGCCAGCTCACCACTAAGGGCCAGCTCATCTCGGGCCAATGAGCAGTTCTTC; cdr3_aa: CASSPLRASSSRANEQFF
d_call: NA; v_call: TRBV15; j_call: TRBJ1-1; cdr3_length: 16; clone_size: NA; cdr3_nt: TGTGCCACCAGCAGAGGGCGATTAGGGAGGAACACTGAAGCTTTCTTT; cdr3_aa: CATSRGRLGRNTEAFF
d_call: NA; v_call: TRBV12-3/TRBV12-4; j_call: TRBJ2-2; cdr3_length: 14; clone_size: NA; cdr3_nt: TGTGCCAGCAGACAGGGCCCTAACACCGGGGAGCTGTTTTTT; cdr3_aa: CASRQGPNTGELFF
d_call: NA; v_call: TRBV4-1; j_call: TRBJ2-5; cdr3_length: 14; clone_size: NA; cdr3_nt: TGCGCCAGCAGCCCTCGCGAGGGCCTAGGGACCCAGTACTTC; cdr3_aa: CASSPREGLGTQYF
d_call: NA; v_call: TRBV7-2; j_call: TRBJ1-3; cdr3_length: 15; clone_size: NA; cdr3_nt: TGTGCCAGCAGCACCGGACAGTCCTCTGGAAACACCATATATTTT; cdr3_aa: CASSTGQSSGNTIYF
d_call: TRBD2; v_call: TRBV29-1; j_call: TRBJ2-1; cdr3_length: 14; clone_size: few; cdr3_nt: TGCAGCGAACAGGGAGCGGGGGCGGAGAATGAGCAGTTCTTC; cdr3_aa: CSEQGAGAENEQFF
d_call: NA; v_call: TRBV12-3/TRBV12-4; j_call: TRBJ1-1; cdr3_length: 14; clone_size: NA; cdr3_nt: TGTGCCAGCACCGCTGGACAGTCCGTCCTCGAAGCTTTCTTT; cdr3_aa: CASTAGQSVLEAFF
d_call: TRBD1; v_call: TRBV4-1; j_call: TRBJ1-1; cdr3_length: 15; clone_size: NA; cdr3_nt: TGCGCCAGCAGCCAGCGACAGGGGCCGAACACTGAAGCTTTCTTT; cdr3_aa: CASSQRQGPNTEAFF
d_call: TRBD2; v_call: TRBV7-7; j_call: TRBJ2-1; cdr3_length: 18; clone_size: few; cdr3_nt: TGTGCCAGCAGCCCCGGGACTAGCGGGGGGGCAAACTACAATGAGCAGTTCTTC; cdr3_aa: CASSPGTSGGANYNEQFF
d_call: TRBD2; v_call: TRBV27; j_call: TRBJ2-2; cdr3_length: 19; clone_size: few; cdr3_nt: TGTGCCAGCAGGCTCGGGCTATATAGCGGGGGGCCTCACACCGGGGAGCTGTTTTTT; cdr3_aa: CASRLGLYSGGPHTGELFF
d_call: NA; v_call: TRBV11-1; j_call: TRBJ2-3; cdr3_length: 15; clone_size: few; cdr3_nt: TGTGCCAGCAGCCGGCTCCGTGGGGGTCCTGATACGCAGTATTTT; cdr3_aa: CASSRLRGGPDTQYF
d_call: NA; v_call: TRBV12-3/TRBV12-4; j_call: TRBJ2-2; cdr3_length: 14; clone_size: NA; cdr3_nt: TGTGCCAGCAGCCCAGAACATTACACCGGGGAGCTGTTTTTT; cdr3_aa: CASSPEHYTGELFF
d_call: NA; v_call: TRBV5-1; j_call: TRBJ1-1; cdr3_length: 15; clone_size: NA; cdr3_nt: TGCGCCAGCAGCTTGGACAGCTTTAGGGGCACTGAAGCTTTCTTT; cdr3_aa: CASSLDSFRGTEAFF
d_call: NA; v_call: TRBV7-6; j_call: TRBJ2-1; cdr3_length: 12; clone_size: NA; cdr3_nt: TGTGCCAGCAGCTTAGGCCAGAATGAGCAGTTCTTC; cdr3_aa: CASSLGQNEQFF
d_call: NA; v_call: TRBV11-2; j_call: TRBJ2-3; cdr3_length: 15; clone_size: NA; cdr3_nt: TGTGCCAGCAGCTTAGAGGACAGTTTAGCAGATACGCAGTATTTT; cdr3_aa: CASSLEDSLADTQYF
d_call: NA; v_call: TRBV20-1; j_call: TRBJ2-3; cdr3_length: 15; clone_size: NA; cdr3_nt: TGCAGTGCGCCCACGGGACCGACCACACTATATACGCAGTATTTT; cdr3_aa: CSAPTGPTTLYTQYF
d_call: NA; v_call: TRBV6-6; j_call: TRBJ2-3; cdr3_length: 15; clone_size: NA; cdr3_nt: TGTGCCAGCAGTTACCCTAGCTATGCCACAGATACGCAGTATTTT; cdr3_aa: CASSYPSYATDTQYF
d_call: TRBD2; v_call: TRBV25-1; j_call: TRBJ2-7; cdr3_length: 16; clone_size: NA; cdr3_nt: TGTGCCAGCAGGGGGGGACTAGCGGGGACGTCCTACGAGCAGTACTTC; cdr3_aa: CASRGGLAGTSYEQYF
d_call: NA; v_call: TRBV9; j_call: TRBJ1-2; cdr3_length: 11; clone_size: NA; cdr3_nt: TGTGCCAGCAGCGAAGGGGTGGGCTACACCTTC; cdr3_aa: CASSEGVGYTF
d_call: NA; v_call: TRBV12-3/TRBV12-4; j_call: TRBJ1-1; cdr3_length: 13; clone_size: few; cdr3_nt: TGTGCCAGCAGGATACGGATGAACACTGAAGCTTTCTTT; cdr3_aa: CASRIRMNTEAFF
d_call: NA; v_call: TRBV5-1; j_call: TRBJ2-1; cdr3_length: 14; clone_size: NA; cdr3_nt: TGCGCCAGCAGCCCGCCCGGGGGCAGGAATGAGCAGTTCTTC; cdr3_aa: CASSPPGGRNEQFF
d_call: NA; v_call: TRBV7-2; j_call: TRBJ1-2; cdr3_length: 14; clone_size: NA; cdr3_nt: TGTGCCAGCAGCTTATTAGGGGAAATCTATGGCTACACCTTC; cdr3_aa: CASSLLGEIYGYTF
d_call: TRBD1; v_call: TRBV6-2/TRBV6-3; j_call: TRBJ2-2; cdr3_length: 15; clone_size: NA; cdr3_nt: TGTGCCAGCAGCCGCCGGACAGGGTACACCGGGGAGCTGTTTTTT; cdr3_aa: CASSRRTGYTGELFF
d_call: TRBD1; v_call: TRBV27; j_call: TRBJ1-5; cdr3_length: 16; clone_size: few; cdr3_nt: TGTGCCAGCAAGCCGACAGGGGACGATAGCAATCAGCCCCAGCATTTT; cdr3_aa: CASKPTGDDSNQPQHF